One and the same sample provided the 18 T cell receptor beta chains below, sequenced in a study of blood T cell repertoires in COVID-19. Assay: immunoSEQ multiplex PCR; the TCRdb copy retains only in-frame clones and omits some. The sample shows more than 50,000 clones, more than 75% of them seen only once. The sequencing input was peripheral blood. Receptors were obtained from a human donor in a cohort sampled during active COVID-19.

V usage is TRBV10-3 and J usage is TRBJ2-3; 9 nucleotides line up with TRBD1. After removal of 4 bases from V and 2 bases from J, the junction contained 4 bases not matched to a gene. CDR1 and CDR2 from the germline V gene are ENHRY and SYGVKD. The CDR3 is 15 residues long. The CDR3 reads CAISVGQGLTDTQYF. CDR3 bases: TGTGCCATCAGTGTGGGACAGGGCCTCACAGATACGCAGTATTTT.

The CDR3 reads CASSDTQGAAFF. The CDR3 nucleotides read TGTGCCAGCAGCGATACACAGGGTGCGGCTTTCTTT. The rearrangement links TRBV2 to TRBJ1-1; tentative D call: TRBD1 (6 bases). This CDR3 comprises 12 residues. Trimming pared 6 bases from V and 11 bases from J, leaving 16 bases between. Germline CDR1 reads SNHLY; CDR2 reads FYNNEI.

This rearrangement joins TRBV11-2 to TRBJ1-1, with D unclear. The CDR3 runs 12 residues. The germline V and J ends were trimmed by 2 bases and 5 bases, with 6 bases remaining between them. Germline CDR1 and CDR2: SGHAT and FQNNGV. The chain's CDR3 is CASSLSRTEAFF. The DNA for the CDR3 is TGTGCCAGCAGCTTATCGAGGACTGAAGCTTTCTTT. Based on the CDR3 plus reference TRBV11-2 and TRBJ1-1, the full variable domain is EAGVAQSPRYKIIEKRQSVAFWCNPISGHATLYWYQQILGQGPKLLIQFQNNGVVDDSQLPKDRFSAERLKGVDSTLKIQPAKLEDSAVYLCASSLSRTEAFFGQGTRLTVV.

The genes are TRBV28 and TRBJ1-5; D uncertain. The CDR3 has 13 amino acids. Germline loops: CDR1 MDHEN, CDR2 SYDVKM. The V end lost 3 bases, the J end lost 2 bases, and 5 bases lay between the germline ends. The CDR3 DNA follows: TGTGCCAGCAGTTTTCTTGGCAATCAGCCCCAGCATTTT. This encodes CASSFLGNQPQHF.

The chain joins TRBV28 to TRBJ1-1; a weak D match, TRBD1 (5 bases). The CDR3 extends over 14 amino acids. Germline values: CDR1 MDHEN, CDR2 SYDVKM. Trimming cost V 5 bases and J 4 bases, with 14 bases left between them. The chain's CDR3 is CASSPASGPTEAFF. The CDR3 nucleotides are TGTGCCAGCAGTCCCGCCTCAGGGCCCACTGAAGCTTTCTTT.

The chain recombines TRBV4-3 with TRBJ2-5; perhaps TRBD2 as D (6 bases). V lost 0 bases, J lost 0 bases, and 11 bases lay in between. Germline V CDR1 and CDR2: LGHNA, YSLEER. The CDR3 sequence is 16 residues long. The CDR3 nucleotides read TGCGCCAGCAGCCAAGATCTTGGGACTTACCAAGAGACCCAGTACTTC. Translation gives CASSQDLGTYQETQYF.

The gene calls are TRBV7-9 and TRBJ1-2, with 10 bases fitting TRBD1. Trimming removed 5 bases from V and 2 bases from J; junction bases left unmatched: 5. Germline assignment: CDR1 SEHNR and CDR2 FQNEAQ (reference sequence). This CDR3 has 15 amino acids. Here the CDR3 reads CASSRGQGLNYGYTF. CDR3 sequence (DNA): TGTGCCAGCAGCCGGGGACAGGGGCTAAACTATGGCTACACCTTC.

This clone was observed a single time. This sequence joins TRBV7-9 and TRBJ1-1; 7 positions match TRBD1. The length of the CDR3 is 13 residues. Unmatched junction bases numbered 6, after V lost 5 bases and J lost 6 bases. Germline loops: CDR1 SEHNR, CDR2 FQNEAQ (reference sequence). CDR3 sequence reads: CASSGKGAPEAFF. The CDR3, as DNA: TGTGCCAGCAGCGGAAAGGGGGCTCCTGAAGCTTTCTTT.

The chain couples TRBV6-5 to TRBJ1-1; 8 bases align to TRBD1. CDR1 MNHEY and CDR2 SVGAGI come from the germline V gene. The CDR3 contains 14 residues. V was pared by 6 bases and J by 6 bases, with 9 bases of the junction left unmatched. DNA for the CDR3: TGTGCCAGCAGGAACCAGGGGGCAGGCTCTGAAGCTTTCTTT. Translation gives CASRNQGAGSEAFF.

The CDR3 loop reads CASRSGATEAFF. CDR3 DNA sequence: TGTGCCAGTAGGTCAGGGGCCACTGAAGCTTTCTTT. The chain is built from TRBV19 and TRBJ1-1, with D possibly being TRBD1 (6 bases). Trimming stripped 6 bases from V and 4 bases from J, with 9 bases between. The CDR3 has 12 amino acids. Germline-derived CDR1 and CDR2 are LNHDA and SQIVND (reference sequence).

The CDR3 loop is CASSQDPARGGTYEQYF. The DNA for the CDR3 is TGCGCCAGCAGCCAAGATCCGGCGCGGGGGGGTACCTACGAGCAGTACTTC. The chain links TRBV4-1 to TRBJ2-7; 9 nucleotides agree with TRBD2. The CDR3 runs 17 residues. The V segment lost 0 bases and the J segment 2 bases; nucleotides outside the gene matches: 8. CDR1 is MGHRA, CDR2 YSYEKL, per germline.

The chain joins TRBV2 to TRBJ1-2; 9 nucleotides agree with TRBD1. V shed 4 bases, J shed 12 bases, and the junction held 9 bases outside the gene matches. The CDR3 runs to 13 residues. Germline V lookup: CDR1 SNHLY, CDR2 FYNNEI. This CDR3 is CASSGGTGRQNTF. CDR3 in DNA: TGTGCCAGCAGTGGGGGGACAGGGAGGCAAAACACCTTC. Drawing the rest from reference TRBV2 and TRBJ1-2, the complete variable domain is EPEVTQTPSHQVTQMGQEVILRCVPISNHLYFYWYRQILGQKVEFLVSFYNNEISEKSEIFDDQFSVERPDGSNFTLKIRSTKLEDSAMYFCASSGGTGRQNTFGSGTRLTVV.

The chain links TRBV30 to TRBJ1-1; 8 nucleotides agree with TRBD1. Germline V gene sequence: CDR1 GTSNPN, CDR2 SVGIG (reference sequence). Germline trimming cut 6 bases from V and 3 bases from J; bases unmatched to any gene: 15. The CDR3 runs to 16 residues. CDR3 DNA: TGTGCCTGCAACGGCCCAGGGGGCGAAAGATACACTGAAGCTTTCTTT. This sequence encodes CACNGPGGERYTEAFF.

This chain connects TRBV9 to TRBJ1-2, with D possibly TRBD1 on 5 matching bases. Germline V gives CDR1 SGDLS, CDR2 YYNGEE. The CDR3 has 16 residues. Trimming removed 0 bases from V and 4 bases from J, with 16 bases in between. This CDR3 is CASSVESGLGGYGYTF. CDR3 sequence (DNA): TGTGCCAGCAGCGTAGAGTCAGGGTTGGGAGGCTATGGCTACACCTTC. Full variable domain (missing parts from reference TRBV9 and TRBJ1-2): DSGVTQTPKHLITATGQRVTLRCSPRSGDLSVYWYQQSLDQGLQFLIQYYNGEERAKGNILERFSAQQFPDLHSELNLSSLELGDSALYFCASSVESGLGGYGYTFGSGTRLTVV.

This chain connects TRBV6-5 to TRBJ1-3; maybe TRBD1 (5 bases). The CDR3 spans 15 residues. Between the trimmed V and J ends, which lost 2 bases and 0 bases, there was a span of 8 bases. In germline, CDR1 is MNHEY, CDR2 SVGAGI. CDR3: CASSYAGFSGNTIYF. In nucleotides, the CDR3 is TGTGCCAGCAGTTACGCAGGGTTCTCTGGAAACACCATATATTTT.

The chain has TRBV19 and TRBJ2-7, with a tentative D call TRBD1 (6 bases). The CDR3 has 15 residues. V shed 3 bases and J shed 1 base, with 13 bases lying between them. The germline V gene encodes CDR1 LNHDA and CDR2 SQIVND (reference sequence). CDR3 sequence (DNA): TGTGCCAGTAGTATGGGTTCTACAGGGTCCTACGAGCAGTACTTC. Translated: CASSMGSTGSYEQYF.

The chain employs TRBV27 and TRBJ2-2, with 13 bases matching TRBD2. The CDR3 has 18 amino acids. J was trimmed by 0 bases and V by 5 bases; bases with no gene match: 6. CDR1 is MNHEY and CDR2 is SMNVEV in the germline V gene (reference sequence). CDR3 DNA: TGTGCCAGCAGTGCTTCGACTAGCGGGGGGACGAACACCGGGGAGCTGTTTTTT. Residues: CASSASTSGGTNTGELFF.

The DNA of the CDR3 is TGTGCCAGCAGCCGAGGACAGGGAAGAGGAAGCAATCAGCCCCAGCATTTT. This sequence encodes CASSRGQGRGSNQPQHF. The genes are TRBV7-9 and TRBJ1-5, with 8 bases identical to TRBD1. V gave up 5 bases and J gave up 1 base; unmatched junction bases: 10. Germline CDR1 reads SEHNR; CDR2 reads FQNEAQ (reference sequence). This CDR3 comprises 17 residues.